This entry features one TCR beta chain sequence. The antigen is undetermined. These data are taken from a study of regulatory T cells in long-lasting Graves disease. Study as a whole: Graves' disease counted as persistent after over 5 years of antithyroid drugs with positive TSH receptor antibodies. Study-wide findings and caveats: Preferential use of TRBV28, TRBJ1-2 and TRBJ2-5 was seen in persistent disease. TCR diversity was lower in persistent Graves' patients than in newly diagnosed ones.

This CDR3 comprises 16 residues. Germline lookup yields CDR1 DFQATT and CDR2 SNEGSKA (reference sequence). V lost 0 bases to trimming and J lost 5 bases; unmatched junction nucleotides: 8. The authors built TCR beta libraries using iRepertoire HTBI primers and Arm-PCR of CDR3 regions. From the multiplex PCR reads, TCRdb called clonotypes with MiXCR, one entry per CDR3 protein. The repertoire holds 390,000 or so distinct CDR3 sequences, with 23% as singletons. Time point defined: persistent/refractory GD, antithyroid drugs over 5 years with positive TRAb. Preparation of the TCR library used RNA extracted from PBMCs. One endocrinology department in Xi'an, China, was where patients came from.

The receptor was isolated from a woman aged 35 to 49 with Graves disease. The chain links TRBV20-1 to TRBJ2-5; 11 bases are a match to TRBD2. Sequencing was performed on peripheral blood mononuclear cells (PBMCs), taken when the disease was refractory, from a patient treated with antithyroid drugs. CDR3 sequence: CSAREWTSGFKETQYF. CDR3 in DNA: TGCAGTGCTAGAGAATGGACTAGCGGGTTTAAGGAGACCCAGTACTTC.